A single T cell receptor (beta chain) is shown here with its context. Original processing methods: Cell counts per sample came from amplifying reference gene primers. Sequenced by immunoSEQ multiplex PCR; TCRdb stores in-frame clones only, minus some. For V, J and clone size, that table is used; D and trimming come from the DNA. The sample consists of 70,000 to 80,000 clones, more than 85% of them appearing once. This specimen belongs to a study of blood T cell repertoires in COVID-19. As for the study in general: COVID-19 samples from acute and convalescent phases originated in the United States, Italy and Spain. PBMCs, B-cell-depleted T cells, or T cells provided the cDNA or gDNA that made up the material.

The V and J ends lost 5 bases and 4 bases respectively, with 14 bases between them. The CDR3 length is 14 residues. Germline CDR1 and CDR2: WNHNN and SYGVQD (reference sequence). The material sequenced was peripheral blood. This TCR was sampled from a woman in her sixties or seventies with active COVID-19. The chain joins TRBV10-1 to TRBJ2-5; tentatively, D is TRBD1 (6 bases). CDR3 coding DNA: TGCGCCAGCAGTCCCACAGGGATGGGAGAGACCCAGTACTTC. Translation gives CASSPTGMGETQYF.